This entry features one T cell receptor beta chain sequence. Its specificity is not known. Sequenced by immunoSEQ multiplex PCR; TCRdb stores in-frame clones only, minus some. In the table there are some 30,000 clones, 79% of which are singletons. The V end was cut by 5 bases, the J end by 0 bases, with 11 bases between. CDR1 is SEHNR and CDR2 is FQNEAQ in the germline V gene (reference sequence). The CDR3 covers 14 residues. The source of the sample is a study of radiotherapy plus CTLA-4 blockade in lung cancer. About the study: Objective responses were recorded in more than 15% of patients, with disease control recorded in approximately 32%.

General observations from the study: Subsequent to radiotherapy plus ipilimumab, tumor-derived TCR clones underwent expansion in blood.

The chain couples TRBV7-9 to TRBJ2-7; perhaps D is TRBD1 or TRBD2 (5 bases each). The specimen was peripheral blood, collected from a patient treated with radiotherapy plus ipilimumab. This receptor was obtained from a human donor with non-small cell lung cancer that progressed on radiotherapy plus ipilimumab. CDR3 region: CASSRDGNSYEQYF. CDR3 nucleotide sequence: TGTGCCAGCAGCCGGGACGGGAACTCCTACGAGCAGTACTTC.